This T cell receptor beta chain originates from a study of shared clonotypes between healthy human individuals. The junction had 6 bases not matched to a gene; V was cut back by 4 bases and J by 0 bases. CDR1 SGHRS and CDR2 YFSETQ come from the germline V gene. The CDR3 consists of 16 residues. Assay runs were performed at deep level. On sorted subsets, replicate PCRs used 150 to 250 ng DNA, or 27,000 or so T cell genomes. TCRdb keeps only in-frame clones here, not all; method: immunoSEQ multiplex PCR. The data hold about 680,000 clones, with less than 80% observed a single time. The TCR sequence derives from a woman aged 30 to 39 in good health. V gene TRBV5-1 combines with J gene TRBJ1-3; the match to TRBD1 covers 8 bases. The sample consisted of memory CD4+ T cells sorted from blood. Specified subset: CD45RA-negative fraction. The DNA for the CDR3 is TGCGCCAGCAGCCAAGGACAGGGAACCTCTGGAAACACCATATATTTT. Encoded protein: CASSQGQGTSGNTIYF. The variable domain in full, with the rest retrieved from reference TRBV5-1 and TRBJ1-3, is KAGVTQTPRYLIKTRGQQVTLSCSPISGHRSVSWYQQTPGQGLQFLFEYFSETQRNKGNFPGRFSGRQFSNSRSEMNVSTLELGDSALYLCASSQGQGTSGNTIYFGEGSWLTVV.